This T cell receptor (beta chain) came from a study of CD8 T cells in ankylosing spondylitis. General study points: Previously reported in reactive arthritis synovial fluid and blood were some of the motif variants. From matched ankylosing spondylitis synovial fluid, disease-linked clones were reportedly recovered at significantly enriched levels. Within peripheral blood, clones linked to disease were CD8+ and relatively rare. A motif in TCR beta, a set of 8 or 9 highly homologous variants, appeared characteristic of ankylosing spondylitis blood.

This clonotype has ten or more counts. Its target is unknown. Trimming stripped 4 bases from V and 5 bases from J, with 17 bases between. Germline CDR1 reads SQVTM; CDR2 reads ANQGSEA. This CDR3 contains 14 residues. Using quantitative 5'-RACE with molecular barcodes, the authors made TCR beta libraries. From the 5' RACE reads, TCRdb called clonotypes with MiXCR, one entry per CDR3 protein. Found here are 200,000 to 250,000 distinct CDR3 sequences, around 6.6% of them singletons; the top ten hold about 14%. Source material: blood, either unsorted or a sorted T cell fraction (not recorded which). The chain links TRBV29-1 to TRBJ1-2, with D perhaps TRBD1 (5 bases). This TCR came from a male donor with ankylosing spondylitis. The CDR3 bases are TGCAGCGTTGGCGAGCAGGGTGTAAGATATGGCTACACCTTC. Its protein product is CSVGEQGVRYGYTF. Using reference TRBV29-1 and TRBJ1-2 for the parts outside the CDR3, the full variable domain is SAVISQKPSRDICQRGTSLTIQCQVDSQVTMMFWYRQQPGQSLTLIATANQGSEATYESGFVIDKFPISRPNLTFSTLTVSNMSPEDSSIYLCSVGEQGVRYGYTFGSGTRLTVV.